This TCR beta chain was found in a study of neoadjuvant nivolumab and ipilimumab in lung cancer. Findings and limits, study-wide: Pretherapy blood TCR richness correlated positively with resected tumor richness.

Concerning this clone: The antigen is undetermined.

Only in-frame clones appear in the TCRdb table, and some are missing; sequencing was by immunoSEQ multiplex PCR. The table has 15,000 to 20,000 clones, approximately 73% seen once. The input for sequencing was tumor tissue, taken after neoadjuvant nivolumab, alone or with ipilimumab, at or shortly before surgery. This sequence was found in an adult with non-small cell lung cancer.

CDR3 DNA sequence: TGTGCCAGCAGTGGGACAACAATTAGCAATCAGCCCCAGCATTTT. It codes for CASSGTTISNQPQHF. The chain combines TRBV6-1 with TRBJ1-5, with D maybe TRBD1 (5 bases). Germline loops: CDR1 MNHNS, CDR2 SASEGT. Trimming pared 4 bases from V and 0 bases from J, leaving 10 bases between. The CDR3 runs 15 residues.